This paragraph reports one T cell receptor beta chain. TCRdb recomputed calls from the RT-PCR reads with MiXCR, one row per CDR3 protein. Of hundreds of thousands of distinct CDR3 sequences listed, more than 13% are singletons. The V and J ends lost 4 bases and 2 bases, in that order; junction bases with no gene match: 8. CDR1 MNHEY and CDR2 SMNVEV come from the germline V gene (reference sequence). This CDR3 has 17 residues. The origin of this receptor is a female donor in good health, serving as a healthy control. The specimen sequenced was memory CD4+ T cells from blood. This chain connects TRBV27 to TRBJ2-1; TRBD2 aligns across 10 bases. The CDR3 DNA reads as TGTGCCAGCAGTTCCCGCCGGCTAGCGGGGGCCTACAATGAGCAGTTCTTC. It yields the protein CASSSRRLAGAYNEQFF.